The rows below give T cell receptor beta chains drawn from one sample of a study of blood T cell repertoires in COVID-19. The data were produced by immunoSEQ multiplex PCR, yet TCRdb's version contains in-frame clones alone and is incomplete. The table includes about 160,000 clones, about three quarters detected once. Sequenced: peripheral blood. The receptor source for this set is a man aged 55 to 70 with acute or convalescent COVID-19. Both conserved end residues are part of each CDR3. A D gene is named only where the DNA matches it firmly. Clone size, where shown, is once, few, many, or a class for clones that have expanded.

CDR3: CASKPSLYSNQPQHF
DNA: TGTGCCAGTAAACCCAGTCTTTATAGCAATCAGCCCCAGCATTTT
J: TRBJ1-5
V: TRBV19
size: NA
D: NA

CDR3: CASSLFGTGRYYGYTF
DNA: TGTGCCAGTAGCTTATTCGGGACAGGGCGGTACTATGGCTACACCTTC
J: TRBJ1-2
V: TRBV19
size: NA
D: TRBD1

CDR3: CATSEGGGQPQHF
DNA: TGTGCCACCAGTGAGGGGGGAGGTCAGCCCCAGCATTTT
J: TRBJ1-5
V: TRBV24-1
size: once
D: NA

CDR3: CASSQLGSSSYEQYF
DNA: TGCGCCAGCAGCCAATTAGGGAGTAGTTCCTACGAGCAGTACTTC
J: TRBJ2-7
V: TRBV4-1
size: NA
D: NA

CDR3: CASSLSGLAGPVVDTQYF
DNA: TGTGCCAGCAGTTTATCGGGGCTAGCGGGCCCGGTGGTAGATACGCAGTATTTT
J: TRBJ2-3
V: TRBV27
size: NA
D: TRBD2

CDR3: CASSRQEDTEAFF
DNA: TGTGCCAGCAGTCGACAGGAGGACACTGAAGCTTTCTTT
J: TRBJ1-1
V: TRBV14
size: few
D: NA

CDR3: CASSYTDPYYNSPLHF
DNA: TGTGCCAGCAGTTATACAGATCCCTACTATAATTCACCCCTCCACTTT
J: TRBJ1-6
V: TRBV6-5
size: few
D: NA

CDR3: CASSINRAQPQHF
DNA: TGTGCCAGTAGTATAAACAGGGCTCAGCCCCAGCATTTT
J: TRBJ1-5
V: TRBV19
size: once
D: NA

CDR3: CASSLGEDRDSPLHF
DNA: TGTGCCAGCAGCTTAGGGGAGGACAGGGATTCACCCCTCCACTTT
J: TRBJ1-6
V: TRBV7-6
size: NA
D: TRBD1

CDR3: CASRRTSGGAQETQYF
DNA: TGTGCCAGCAGGCGGACTAGCGGGGGGGCCCAGGAGACCCAGTACTTC
J: TRBJ2-5
V: TRBV3-1/TRBV3-2
size: NA
D: TRBD2

CDR3: CSVEQGKSYEQYF
DNA: TGCAGCGTCGAACAGGGGAAGTCCTACGAGCAGTACTTC
J: TRBJ2-7
V: TRBV29-1
size: once
D: TRBD1

CDR3: CASSQDPGLNQPQHF
DNA: TGCGCCAGCAGCCAAGATCCGGGACTCAATCAGCCCCAGCATTTT
J: TRBJ1-5
V: TRBV4-1
size: once
D: NA

CDR3: CSVDYLGRGTDTQYF
DNA: TGCAGCGTTGACTATCTCGGCAGGGGCACAGATACGCAGTATTTT
J: TRBJ2-3
V: TRBV29-1
size: few
D: NA

CDR3: CASSSQTGVNYGYTF
DNA: TGTGCCAGCAGTTCTCAGACAGGGGTTAACTATGGCTACACCTTC
J: TRBJ1-2
V: TRBV6-6
size: NA
D: TRBD1

CDR3: CASSGQGRKLFF
DNA: TGTGCCAGCAGTGGACAGGGGAGAAAACTGTTTTTT
J: TRBJ1-4
V: TRBV2
size: NA
D: TRBD1

CDR3: CASRGQRGNQPQHF
DNA: TGTGCCAGCAGGGGACAGAGGGGCAATCAGCCCCAGCATTTT
J: TRBJ1-5
V: TRBV6-5
size: NA
D: TRBD1

CDR3: CASSEYSTVVTSVSYNEQFF
DNA: TGTGCCAGCAGTGAATATAGTACGGTTGTGACTAGCGTATCCTACAATGAGCAGTTCTTC
J: TRBJ2-1
V: TRBV6-1
size: NA
D: TRBD2

CDR3: CASSLGASGGSQETQYF
DNA: TGTGCCAGCAGCTTAGGGGCTAGCGGGGGGTCACAAGAGACCCAGTACTTC
J: TRBJ2-5
V: TRBV11-2
size: NA
D: TRBD2

CDR3: CASSSGWGEETQYF
DNA: TGTGCCAGCAGTTCAGGATGGGGGGAAGAGACCCAGTACTTC
J: TRBJ2-5
V: TRBV27
size: NA
D: NA

CDR3: CASRPSGKDGYTF
DNA: TGTGCCAGCAGGCCCTCAGGGAAGGATGGCTACACCTTC
J: TRBJ1-2
V: TRBV27
size: once
D: NA

CDR3: CASSVRGIGNSPLHF
DNA: TGTGCCAGCAGCGTCCGGGGGATAGGGAATTCACCCCTCCACTTT
J: TRBJ1-6
V: TRBV9
size: NA
D: NA

CDR3: CATSDELGTGNTGELFF
DNA: TGTGCCACCAGTGATGAACTAGGGACAGGGAACACCGGGGAGCTGTTTTTT
J: TRBJ2-2
V: TRBV24-1
size: NA
D: TRBD1

CDR3: CASSERRGGETQYF
DNA: TGTGCCAGCAGTGAAAGGCGGGGAGGAGAGACCCAGTACTTC
J: TRBJ2-5
V: TRBV6-1
size: NA
D: NA

CDR3: CASSPEGDYRNQPQHF
DNA: TGCGCCAGCAGCCCGGAAGGGGATTATCGCAATCAGCCCCAGCATTTT
J: TRBJ1-5
V: TRBV5-1
size: NA
D: NA

CDR3: CASSYSGQTNEKLFF
DNA: TGTGCCAGCAGCTACTCGGGACAGACTAATGAAAAACTGTTTTTT
J: TRBJ1-4
V: TRBV9
size: NA
D: TRBD1

CDR3: CASSQDTRDVGYGYTF
DNA: TGTGCCAGCAGCCAGGACACCAGGGATGTGGGGTATGGCTACACCTTC
J: TRBJ1-2
V: TRBV13
size: NA
D: NA

CDR3: CASSLSQGIWELFF
DNA: TGTGCCAGCAGCTTGAGCCAGGGAATCTGGGAGCTGTTTTTT
J: TRBJ2-2
V: TRBV11-2
size: NA
D: NA

CDR3: CASRLGTPNSPLHF
DNA: TGTGCCAGCAGGCTCGGGACTCCGAATTCACCCCTCCACTTT
J: TRBJ1-6
V: TRBV3-1/TRBV3-2
size: NA
D: NA

CDR3: CASSFQGAVGNEQFF
DNA: TGTGCCAGTAGTTTCCAGGGGGCAGTCGGTAATGAGCAGTTCTTC
J: TRBJ2-1
V: TRBV19
size: NA
D: TRBD1

CDR3: CASSGPPGQGSYEQYF
DNA: TGTGCCAGCAGTGGCCCGCCGGGACAGGGTTCCTACGAGCAGTACTTC
J: TRBJ2-7
V: TRBV25-1
size: NA
D: TRBD1

CDR3: CSVTGGSGYTF
DNA: TGCAGCGTAACAGGGGGAAGCGGCTACACCTTC
J: TRBJ1-2
V: TRBV29-1
size: NA
D: TRBD1

CDR3: CASSFPQQETQYF
DNA: TGTGCCAGCAGTTTCCCACAGCAAGAGACCCAGTACTTC
J: TRBJ2-5
V: TRBV28
size: NA
D: NA

CDR3: CASSEGRRTQINEKLFF
DNA: TGTGCCAGCAGTGAAGGCCGACGGACTCAAATTAATGAAAAACTGTTTTTT
J: TRBJ1-4
V: TRBV2
size: once
D: NA

CDR3: CASSEAPGQSPYF
DNA: TGTGCCAGCAGTGAAGCACCAGGACAGTCCCCGTACTTC
J: TRBJ2-7
V: TRBV2
size: NA
D: NA

CDR3: CASSLNLITDQPQHF
DNA: TGCGCCAGCAGCCTCAATCTAATCACTGATCAGCCCCAGCATTTT
J: TRBJ1-5
V: TRBV23-1
size: NA
D: NA

CDR3: CASSSSEVTQYF
DNA: TGTGCCAGCAGTTCCTCAGAGGTTACGCAGTATTTT
J: TRBJ2-3
V: TRBV12-3/TRBV12-4
size: NA
D: NA

CDR3: CASSARQRSGGNEQFF
DNA: TGTGCCAGCAGCGCCCGCCAGAGGAGCGGGGGGAATGAGCAGTTCTTC
J: TRBJ2-1
V: TRBV7-8
size: NA
D: TRBD2

CDR3: CASSPGGGTGELFF
DNA: TGTGCCAGCTCACCAGGGGGCGGCACCGGGGAGCTGTTTTTT
J: TRBJ2-2
V: TRBV18
size: NA
D: NA

CDR3: CASSGLTGELFF
DNA: TGTGCCAGCAGTGGCCTAACCGGGGAGCTGTTTTTT
J: TRBJ2-2
V: TRBV2
size: NA
D: NA